This T cell receptor (beta chain) was sequenced in a study of response to subunit inactivated influenza vaccine. Study-level findings and limits: Every seasonal influenza vaccination brings in few new T cells, the authors suggested.

TCRdb independently ran MiXCR on the RT-PCR reads; one entry per CDR3 protein. This table has some 640,000 distinct CDR3 sequences, about 14% appearing once. The CDR3 is 17 residues long. CDR1 LGHDT and CDR2 YNNKEL come from the germline V gene (reference sequence). The ends were cut back, 6 bases at V and 1 base at J, with 21 bases in the middle. About this clonotype itself: Its matching antigen is unknown.

This receptor was identified in a man aged 45-60 years who received an inactivated influenza vaccine. The input for sequencing was PBMCs from blood, taken around two weeks before vaccination. This rearrangement joins TRBV3-1 to TRBJ2-5; possibly TRBD2 for D (6 bases). CDR3 protein: CASRRGRRAGVQETQYF. The CDR3 bases are TGTGCCAGCAGACGAGGCAGGAGGGCCGGGGTCCAAGAGACCCAGTACTTC.